This T cell receptor (beta chain) was sequenced for a study of CD8+ T cells in alopecia areata (dated by TCRdb to 2017 to 2018). Regarding the complete study: The treated patients, all with moderate-to-severe alopecia areata, were enrolled in an open-label pilot trial of oral tofacitinib given at 5 to 10 mg twice daily. Patients received tofacitinib for 6 to 18 months and were then followed off drug for 6 months to check for delayed response and recurrence. In both human patients and the C3H/HeJ mouse model, the study applied high-throughput TCRbeta sequencing to look at T cell clonal expansion in alopecia areata. Human TCRbeta sequencing covered scalp tissue and sorted CD4+ and CD8+ peripheral blood T cells from patchy and totalis/universalis alopecia areata patients and healthy controls. Tofacitinib-treated patients had biopsies at baseline and at 4 and 24 weeks of treatment, with a later scalp biopsy in several patients. Scalp clonality was compared across normal scalp (n=4), patchy alopecia areata scalp (n=8), and alopecia totalis/universalis scalp (n=8). RNA came from the PAXgene miRNA kit for fixed scalp, the miRNeasy kit for PBMCs, and the RNeasy kit for mouse skin. immunoSEQ multiplex PCR using 35 Vbeta forward primers and 13 Jbeta reverse primers was used to amplify TCRbeta CDR3 regions. The research as a whole found: Resident alphabeta T cells in normal human skin are also sequenced, complicating scalp TCR repertoire analysis, unlike mouse skin dominated by gammadelta T cells. Shared TCR sequences between patients were less evident than in mice, which may be partly attributable to HLA diversity in the patient population. Higher clonality and more expanded CD8+ clones were observed in lesional scalp than in normal scalp, particularly in alopecia totalis/universalis, a finding suggestive of antigenic drive.

The library was produced with the immunoSEQ multiplex PCR assay. To provide template for TCR sequencing, every sample had RNA extracted and reverse transcribed into cDNA. SuperScript III was used to make first-strand cDNA, primed with a 2:1 mix of oligo-dT and random hexamers. A synthetic immune receptor repertoire was used to assess amplification bias, and residual bias was removed computationally. As for the original processing: After raw reads were preprocessed to remove errors, the CDR3 was defined following IMGT conventions as running from the conserved cysteine to phenylalanine. Clonality was computed as 1 minus the Shannon entropy, with the entropy normalized by log2 of the number of productive unique TCRs. Scalp TCRbeta sequences were cross-referenced with sorted blood CD4 and CD8 repertoires so that the CD4 or CD8 identity of scalp clones could be inferred. The table comes from immuneACCESS by way of TCRdb, which keeps in-frame sequences with V and J called. Part of the clones is missing from these tables; in studies checked, under half for an unresolved V gene and the rest for unknown reasons. V and J calls and clone size are those listed in that table; D and trimming were worked out from the DNA. This sample is represented by around 250,000 clones; about two thirds of them were singletons. 0.95% to 1.5% of the sample is in the top ten clones.

This specimen's time point label, per the study, means: baseline before oral tofacitinib. Lesional scalp punch biopsies and peripheral blood were collected from alopecia areata patients. PBMCs were isolated by density centrifugation and stained for CD3, CD4 and CD8, after which CD4+ and CD8+ T cells were sorted on a FACSAria. The germline V gene gives CDR1 as SGHRS and CDR2 as YFSETQ. Trimming costs V 2 bases and J 5 bases, and their ends lie 13 bases apart. Taken from cysteine to phenylalanine, the CDR3 has 14 residues. Here the CDR3 DNA is all that survives: 42 bases in frame from base 1. A word on this clone: The specificity of this receptor is unknown. Base qualities are missing; no much larger clone stands one base away.

In this chain, TRBV5-1 is recombined with TRBJ2-5; the D gene cannot be resolved reliably. The clonotype originates from a human donor with alopecia areata. Sequenced material: CD4+ T cells sorted from blood, taken at week 0. The CDR3 here reads CASSFVDRAETQYF. The DNA sequence is as follows: TGCGCCAGCAGCTTCGTGGACCGGGCGGAGACCCAGTACTTC.